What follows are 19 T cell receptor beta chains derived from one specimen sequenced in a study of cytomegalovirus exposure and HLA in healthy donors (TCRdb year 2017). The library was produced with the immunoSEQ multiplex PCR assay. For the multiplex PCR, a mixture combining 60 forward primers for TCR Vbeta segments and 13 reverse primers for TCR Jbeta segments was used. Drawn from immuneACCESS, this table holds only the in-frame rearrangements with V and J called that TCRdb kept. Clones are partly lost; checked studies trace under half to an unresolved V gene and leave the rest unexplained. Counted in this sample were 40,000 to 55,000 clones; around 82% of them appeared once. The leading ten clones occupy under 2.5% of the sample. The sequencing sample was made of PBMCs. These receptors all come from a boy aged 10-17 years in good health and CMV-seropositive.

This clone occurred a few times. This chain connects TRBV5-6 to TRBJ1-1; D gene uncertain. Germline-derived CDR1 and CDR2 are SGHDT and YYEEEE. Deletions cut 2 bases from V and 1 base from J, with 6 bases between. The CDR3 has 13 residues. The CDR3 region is CASSLAPNTEAFF. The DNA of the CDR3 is TGTGCCAGCAGCTTAGCCCCGAACACTGAAGCTTTCTTT.

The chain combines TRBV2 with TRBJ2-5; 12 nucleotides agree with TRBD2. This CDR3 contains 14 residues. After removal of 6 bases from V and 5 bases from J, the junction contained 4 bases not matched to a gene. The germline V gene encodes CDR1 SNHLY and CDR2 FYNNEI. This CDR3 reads CASRTSGGRETQYF. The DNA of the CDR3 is TGTGCCAGCAGAACTAGCGGGGGGCGGGAGACCCAGTACTTC.

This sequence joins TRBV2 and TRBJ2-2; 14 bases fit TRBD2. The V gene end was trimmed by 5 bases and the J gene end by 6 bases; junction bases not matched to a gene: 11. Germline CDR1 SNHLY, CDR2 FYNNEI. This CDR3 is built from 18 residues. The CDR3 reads CASSRQNRLAGGPGELFF. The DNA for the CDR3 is TGTGCCAGCAGTAGACAAAACAGACTAGCGGGGGGGCCCGGGGAGCTGTTTTTT.

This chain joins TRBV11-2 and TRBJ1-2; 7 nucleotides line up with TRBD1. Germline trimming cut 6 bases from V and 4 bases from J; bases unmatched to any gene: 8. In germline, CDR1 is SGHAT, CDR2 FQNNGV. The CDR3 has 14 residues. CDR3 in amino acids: CASSTTGAGYGYTF. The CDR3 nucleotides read TGTGCCAGCAGTACTACAGGGGCAGGCTATGGCTACACCTTC.

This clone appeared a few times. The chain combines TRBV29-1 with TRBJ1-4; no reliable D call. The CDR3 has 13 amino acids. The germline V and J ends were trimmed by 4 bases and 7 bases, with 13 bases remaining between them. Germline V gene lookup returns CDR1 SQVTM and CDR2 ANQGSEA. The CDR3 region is CSVGMEGGEKLFF. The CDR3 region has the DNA TGCAGCGTTGGGATGGAGGGTGGTGAAAAACTGTTTTTT.

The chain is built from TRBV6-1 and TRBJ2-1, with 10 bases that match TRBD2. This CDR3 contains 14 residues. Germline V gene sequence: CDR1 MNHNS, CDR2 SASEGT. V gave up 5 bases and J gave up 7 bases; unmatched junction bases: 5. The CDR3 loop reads CASSHSGGQNEQFF. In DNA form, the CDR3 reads TGTGCCAGCAGTCATAGCGGGGGGCAGAATGAGCAGTTCTTC.

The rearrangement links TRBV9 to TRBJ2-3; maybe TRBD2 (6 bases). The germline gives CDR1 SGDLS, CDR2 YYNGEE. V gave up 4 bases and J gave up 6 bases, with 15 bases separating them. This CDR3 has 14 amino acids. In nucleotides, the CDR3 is TGTGCCAGCAGCTGGCGGGGTCCAGCTGATACGCAGTATTTT. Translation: CASSWRGPADTQYF.

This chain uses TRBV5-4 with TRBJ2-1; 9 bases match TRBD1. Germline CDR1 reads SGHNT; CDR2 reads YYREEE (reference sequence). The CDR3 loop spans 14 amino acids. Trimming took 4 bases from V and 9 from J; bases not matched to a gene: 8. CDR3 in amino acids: CASSPGTGYREQFF. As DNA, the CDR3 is TGTGCCAGCAGCCCCGGGACAGGGTATCGTGAGCAGTTCTTC.

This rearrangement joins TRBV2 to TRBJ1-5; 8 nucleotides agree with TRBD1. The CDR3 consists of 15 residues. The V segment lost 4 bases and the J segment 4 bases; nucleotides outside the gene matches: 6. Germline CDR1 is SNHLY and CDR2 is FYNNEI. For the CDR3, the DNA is TGTGCCAGCAGTGGGTGGACAGGGATTAATCAGCCCCAGCATTTT. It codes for CASSGWTGINQPQHF.

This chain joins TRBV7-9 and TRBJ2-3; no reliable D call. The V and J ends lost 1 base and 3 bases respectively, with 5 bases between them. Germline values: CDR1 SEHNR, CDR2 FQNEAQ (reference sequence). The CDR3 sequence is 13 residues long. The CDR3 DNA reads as TGTGCCAGCAGCTTAGTATCTACAGATACGCAGTATTTT. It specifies CASSLVSTDTQYF.

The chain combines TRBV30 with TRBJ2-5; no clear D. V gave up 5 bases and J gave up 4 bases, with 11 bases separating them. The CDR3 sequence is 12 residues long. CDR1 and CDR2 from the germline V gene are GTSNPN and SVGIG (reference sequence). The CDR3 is CAWDSSRETQYF. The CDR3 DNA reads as TGTGCCTGGGACTCCAGCCGAGAGACCCAGTACTTC.

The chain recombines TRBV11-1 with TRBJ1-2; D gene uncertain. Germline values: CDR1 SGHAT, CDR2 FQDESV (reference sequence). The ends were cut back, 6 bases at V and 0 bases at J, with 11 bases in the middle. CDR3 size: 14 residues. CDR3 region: CASSNPTSNYGYTF. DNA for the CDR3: TGTGCCAGCAGTAATCCTACCTCTAACTATGGCTACACCTTC.

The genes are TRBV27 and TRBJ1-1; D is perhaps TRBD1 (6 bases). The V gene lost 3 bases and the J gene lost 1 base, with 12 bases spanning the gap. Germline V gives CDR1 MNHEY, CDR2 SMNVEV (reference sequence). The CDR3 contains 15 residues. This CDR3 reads CASSFRTAQNTEAFF. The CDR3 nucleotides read TGTGCCAGCAGTTTTCGGACAGCTCAGAACACTGAAGCTTTCTTT.

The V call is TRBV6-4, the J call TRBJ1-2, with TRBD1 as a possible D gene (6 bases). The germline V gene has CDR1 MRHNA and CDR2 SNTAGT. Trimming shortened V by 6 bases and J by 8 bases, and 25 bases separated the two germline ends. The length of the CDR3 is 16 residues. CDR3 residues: CASSAGDTSLRAGYTF. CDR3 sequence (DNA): TGTGCCAGCAGCGCTGGGGACACAAGCCTCCGGGCGGGCTACACCTTC.

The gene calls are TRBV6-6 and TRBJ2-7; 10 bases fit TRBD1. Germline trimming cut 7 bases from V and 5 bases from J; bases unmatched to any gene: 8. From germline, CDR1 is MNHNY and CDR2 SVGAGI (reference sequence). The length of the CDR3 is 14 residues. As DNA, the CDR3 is TGTGCCAGCATACCCGGGACAGGGGATGACGAGCAGTACTTC. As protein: CASIPGTGDDEQYF.

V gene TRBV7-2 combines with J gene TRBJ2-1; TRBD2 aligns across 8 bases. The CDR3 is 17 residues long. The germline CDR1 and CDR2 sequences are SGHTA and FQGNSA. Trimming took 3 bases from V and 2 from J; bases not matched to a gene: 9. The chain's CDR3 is CASSFIAGPSTYNEQFF. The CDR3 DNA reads TGTGCCAGCAGCTTCATAGCGGGGCCCTCTACCTACAATGAGCAGTTCTTC.

The CDR3 DNA reads TGCGCCAGCAGCGGGACAGAGGCCGGTTACGAGCAGTACTTC. Protein sequence: CASSGTEAGYEQYF. The rearrangement uses TRBV5-1 and TRBJ2-7; 7 bases are a match to TRBD1. The germline V gene has CDR1 SGHRS and CDR2 YFSETQ. Trimming took 4 bases from V and 4 from J; bases not matched to a gene: 8. CDR3 length: 14 residues.

The CDR3 spells CASTPDTYEQYF. In DNA, the CDR3 is TGCGCCAGCACCCCAGACACCTACGAGCAGTACTTC. This chain uses TRBV10-2 with TRBJ2-7; D is unclear. The CDR3 is 12 amino acids. With 7 bases removed from V and 2 bases from J, the gap between germline ends came to 9 bases. Germline V gene data show CDR1 as WSHSY and CDR2 as SAAADI.

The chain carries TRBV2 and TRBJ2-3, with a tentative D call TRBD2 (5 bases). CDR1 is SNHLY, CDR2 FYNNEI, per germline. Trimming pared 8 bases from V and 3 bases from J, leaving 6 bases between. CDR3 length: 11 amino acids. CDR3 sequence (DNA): TGTGCCAGCCGGGGAACAGATACGCAGTATTTT. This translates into CASRGTDTQYF. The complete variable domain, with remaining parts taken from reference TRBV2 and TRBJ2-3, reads EPEVTQTPSHQVTQMGQEVILRCVPISNHLYFYWYRQILGQKVEFLVSFYNNEISEKSEIFDDQFSVERPDGSNFTLKIRSTKLEDSAMYFCASRGTDTQYFGPGTRLTVL.